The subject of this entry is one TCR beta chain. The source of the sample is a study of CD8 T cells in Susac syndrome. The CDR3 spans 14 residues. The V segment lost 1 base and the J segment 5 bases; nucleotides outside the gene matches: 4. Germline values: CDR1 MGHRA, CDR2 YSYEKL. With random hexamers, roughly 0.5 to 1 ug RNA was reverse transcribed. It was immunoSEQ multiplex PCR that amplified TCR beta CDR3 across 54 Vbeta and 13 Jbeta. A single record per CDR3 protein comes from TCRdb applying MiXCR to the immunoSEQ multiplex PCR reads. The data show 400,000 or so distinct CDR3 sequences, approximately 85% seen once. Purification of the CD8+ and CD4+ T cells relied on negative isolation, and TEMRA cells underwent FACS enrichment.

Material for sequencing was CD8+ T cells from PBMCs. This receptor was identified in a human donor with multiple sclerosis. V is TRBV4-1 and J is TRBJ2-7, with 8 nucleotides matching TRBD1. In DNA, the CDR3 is TGCGCCAGCAGCCAAGGCAGGGGGCCGGACGAGCAGTACTTC. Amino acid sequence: CASSQGRGPDEQYF.